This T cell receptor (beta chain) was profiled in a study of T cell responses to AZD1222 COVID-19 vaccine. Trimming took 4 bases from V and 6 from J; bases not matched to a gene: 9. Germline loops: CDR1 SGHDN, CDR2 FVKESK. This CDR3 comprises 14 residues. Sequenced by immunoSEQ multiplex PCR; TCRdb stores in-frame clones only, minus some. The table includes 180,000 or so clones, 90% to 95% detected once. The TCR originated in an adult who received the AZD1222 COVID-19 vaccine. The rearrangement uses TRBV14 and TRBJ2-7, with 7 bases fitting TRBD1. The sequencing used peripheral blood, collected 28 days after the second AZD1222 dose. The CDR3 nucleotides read TGTGCCAGCAGCCCTCGCACAGGGGCGAGCGAGCAGTACTTC. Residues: CASSPRTGASEQYF.